A single sample gave rise to the 2 T cell receptor beta chains below, sequenced in a study of blood T cells in healthy people across ages. Alongside a J-beta primer mix, a sample-barcoded 5' primer served in a second PCR lasting roughly 7 to 11 cycles. TCRdb re-called the 5' RACE reads with MiXCR, one entry per CDR3 protein. The data hold around 690,000 distinct CDR3 sequences, with roughly 53% observed a single time. The specimen sequenced was blood. Receptors were obtained from a man aged 60 to 69 in good health.

J is TRBJ1-4 and V is TRBV4-1, with no clear D. V dropped 3 bases and J dropped 0 bases, with 11 bases sitting between them. From germline, CDR1 is MGHRA and CDR2 YSYEKL. The CDR3 spans 16 residues. CDR3 nucleotide sequence: TGCGCCAGCAGCCACCCCGGCAGTGCAACTAATGAAAAACTGTTTTTT. Translating it yields CASSHPGSATNEKLFF.

This chain links TRBV24-1 with TRBJ2-5; D not resolved. The J call is uncertain, as TRBJ2-7 better fits the DNA end. CDR1 and CDR2 (germline): KGHDR, SFDVKD. CDR3 length: 13 amino acids. CDR3 bases: TGTGCCACCAGTGACCCGCCCCGGAGCGAGCAGTACTTC. Protein product: CATSDPPRSEQYF.